This T cell receptor beta chain was sequenced during a study of blood T cell repertoires in COVID-19. About the research overall: Sample material is recorded as cDNA or gDNA derived from T cells, B-cell-depleted T cells, or PBMCs.

Using immunoSEQ multiplex PCR, the repertoire was profiled, and TCRdb retains in-frame clones only, with some absent. The sample contains about 56,000 clones, just under 75% of which appear only once. The germline gives CDR1 LGHNA, CDR2 YSLEER. The CDR3 contains 16 residues. With 1 base removed from V and 2 bases from J, the gap between germline ends came to 14 bases. The genes are TRBV4-3 and TRBJ1-2; maybe TRBD1 (6 bases). This TCR came from a woman aged 70-85 years with COVID-19, enrolled during active disease. The sample consisted of peripheral blood. CDR3 loop: CASSQAGAGENYGYTF. The CDR3 DNA follows: TGCGCCAGCAGCCAAGCAGGAGCAGGGGAGAACTATGGCTACACCTTC.